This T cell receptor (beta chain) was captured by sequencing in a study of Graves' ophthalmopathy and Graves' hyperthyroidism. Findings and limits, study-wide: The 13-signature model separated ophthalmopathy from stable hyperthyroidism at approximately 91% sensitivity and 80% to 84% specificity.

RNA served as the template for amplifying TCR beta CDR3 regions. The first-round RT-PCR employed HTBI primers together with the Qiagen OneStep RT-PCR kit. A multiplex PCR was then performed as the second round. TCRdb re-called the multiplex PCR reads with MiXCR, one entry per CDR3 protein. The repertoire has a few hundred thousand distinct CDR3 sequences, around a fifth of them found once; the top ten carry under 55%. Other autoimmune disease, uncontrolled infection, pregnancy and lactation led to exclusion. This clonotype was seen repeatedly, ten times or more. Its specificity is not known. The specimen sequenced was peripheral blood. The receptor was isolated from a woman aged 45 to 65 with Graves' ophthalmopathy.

The CDR3, as DNA: TGCAGCGTTGCATCTAGCGGGAGTACAGAGACCCAGTACTTC. It specifies CSVASSGSTETQYF. The rearrangement joins TRBV29-1 to TRBJ2-5, with 10 bases fitting TRBD2. Germline assignment: CDR1 SQVTM and CDR2 ANQGSEA. V was pared by 4 bases and J by 4 bases, with 6 bases of the junction left unmatched. This CDR3 contains 14 residues.